This paragraph reports one TCR beta chain. This CDR3 has 14 residues. CDR1 and CDR2 (germline): ENHRY, SYGVKD. Between the trimmed V and J ends, which lost 9 bases and 0 bases, there was a span of 14 bases. The entry originates in a study of blood T cell repertoires in COVID-19. At the level of the study: The cDNA or gDNA used as material had been derived from T cells, B-cell-depleted T cells, or PBMCs.

Clones were read by immunoSEQ multiplex PCR, and TCRdb kept only the in-frame ones, dropping some. Among about 400,000 clones listed, 87% were seen once. This study enrolled people aged about 18 to 100 from 20 to 25 US geographic areas. Participants reported their clinical history, and cohort assignment relied on those reports. The rearrangement links TRBV10-3 to TRBJ1-1; maybe TRBD1 (5 bases). Source material: PBMCs or T cells enriched from blood (not recorded which). This receptor was taken from a man aged 35-49 years in a cohort exposed to, infected with or recovered from COVID-19 (not recorded which). This CDR3 is CAINPGSLNTEAFF. CDR3 coding DNA: TGTGCCATAAACCCAGGGTCCTTGAACACTGAAGCTTTCTTT.